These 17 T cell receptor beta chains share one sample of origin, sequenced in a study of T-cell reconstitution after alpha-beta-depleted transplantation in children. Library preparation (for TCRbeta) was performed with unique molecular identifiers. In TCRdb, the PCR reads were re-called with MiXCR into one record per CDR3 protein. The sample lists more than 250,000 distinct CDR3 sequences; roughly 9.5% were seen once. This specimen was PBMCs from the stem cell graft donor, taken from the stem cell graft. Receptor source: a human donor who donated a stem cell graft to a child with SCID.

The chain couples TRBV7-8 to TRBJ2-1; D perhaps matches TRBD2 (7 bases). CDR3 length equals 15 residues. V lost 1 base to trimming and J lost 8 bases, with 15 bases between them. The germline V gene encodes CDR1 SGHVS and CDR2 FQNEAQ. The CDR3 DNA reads TGTGCCAGCAGCTTAGTGGGGGGGGCCCTCGATGAGCAGTTCTTC. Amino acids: CASSLVGGALDEQFF.

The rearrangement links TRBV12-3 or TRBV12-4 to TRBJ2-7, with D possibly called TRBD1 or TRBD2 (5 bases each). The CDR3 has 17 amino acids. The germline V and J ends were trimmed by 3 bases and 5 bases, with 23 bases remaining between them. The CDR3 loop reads CASSFSISPGRGHEQYF. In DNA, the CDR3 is TGTGCCAGCAGTTTTTCTATTTCTCCGGGACGGGGTCACGAGCAGTACTTC.

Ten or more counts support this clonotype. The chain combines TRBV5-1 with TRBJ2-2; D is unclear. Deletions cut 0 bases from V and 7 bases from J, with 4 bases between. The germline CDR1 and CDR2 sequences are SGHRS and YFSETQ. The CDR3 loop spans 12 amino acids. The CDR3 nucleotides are TGCGCCAGCAGCTTGGTGGTCGGGGAGCTGTTTTTT. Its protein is CASSLVVGELFF.

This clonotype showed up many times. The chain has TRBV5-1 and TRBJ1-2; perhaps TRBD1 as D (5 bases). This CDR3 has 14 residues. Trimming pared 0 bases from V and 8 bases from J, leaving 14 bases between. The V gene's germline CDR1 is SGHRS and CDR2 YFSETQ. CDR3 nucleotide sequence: TGCGCCAGCAGCTTGGAGGCAGGGCGAGTGGGCTACACCTTC. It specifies CASSLEAGRVGYTF.

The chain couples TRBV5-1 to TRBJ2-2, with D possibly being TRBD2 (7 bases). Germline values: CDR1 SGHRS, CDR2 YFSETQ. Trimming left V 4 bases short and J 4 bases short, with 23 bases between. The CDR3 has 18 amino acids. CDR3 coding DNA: TGCGCCAGCAGCACCTACCTAGGACGGGGGGCCCTCACCGGGGAGCTGTTTTTT. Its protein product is CASSTYLGRGALTGELFF.

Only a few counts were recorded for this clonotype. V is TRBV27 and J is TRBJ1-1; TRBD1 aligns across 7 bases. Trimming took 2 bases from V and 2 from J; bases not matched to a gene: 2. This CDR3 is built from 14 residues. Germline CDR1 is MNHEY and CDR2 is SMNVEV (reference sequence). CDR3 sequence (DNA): TGTGCCAGCAGTTTAGACAGGGACAACACTGAAGCTTTCTTT. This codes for CASSLDRDNTEAFF.

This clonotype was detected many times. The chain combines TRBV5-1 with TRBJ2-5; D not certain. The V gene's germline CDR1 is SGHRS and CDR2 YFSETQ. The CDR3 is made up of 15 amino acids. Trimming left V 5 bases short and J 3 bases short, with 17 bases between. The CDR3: CASSRQMDRKETQYF. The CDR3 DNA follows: TGCGCCAGCAGTCGGCAAATGGACCGAAAAGAGACCCAGTACTTC.

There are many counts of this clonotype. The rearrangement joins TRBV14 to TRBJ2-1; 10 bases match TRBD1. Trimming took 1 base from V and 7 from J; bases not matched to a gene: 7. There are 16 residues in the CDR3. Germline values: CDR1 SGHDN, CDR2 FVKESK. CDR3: CASSQALDRGRNEQFF. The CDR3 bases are TGTGCCAGCAGCCAAGCCCTCGACAGGGGGCGAAATGAGCAGTTCTTC.

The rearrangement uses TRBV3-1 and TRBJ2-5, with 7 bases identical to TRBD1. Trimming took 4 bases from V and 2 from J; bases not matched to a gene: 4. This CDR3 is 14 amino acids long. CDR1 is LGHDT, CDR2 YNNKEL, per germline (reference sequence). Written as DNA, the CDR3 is TGTGCCAGCAGCCGTTGGGACAGTCAAGAGACCCAGTACTTC. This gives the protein CASSRWDSQETQYF.

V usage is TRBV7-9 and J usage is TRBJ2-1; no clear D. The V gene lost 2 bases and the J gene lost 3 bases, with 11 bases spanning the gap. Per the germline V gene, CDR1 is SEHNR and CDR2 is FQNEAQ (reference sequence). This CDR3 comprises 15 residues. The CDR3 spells CASSLHAAFYNEQFF. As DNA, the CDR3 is TGTGCCAGCAGCTTACATGCGGCCTTCTACAATGAGCAGTTCTTC.

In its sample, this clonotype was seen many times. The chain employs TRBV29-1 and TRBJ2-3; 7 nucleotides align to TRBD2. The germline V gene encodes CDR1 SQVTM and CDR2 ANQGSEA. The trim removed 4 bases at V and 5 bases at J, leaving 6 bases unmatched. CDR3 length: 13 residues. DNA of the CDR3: TGCAGCGTTGGTGGGGGGGTCGGAGATACGCAGTATTTT. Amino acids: CSVGGGVGDTQYF.

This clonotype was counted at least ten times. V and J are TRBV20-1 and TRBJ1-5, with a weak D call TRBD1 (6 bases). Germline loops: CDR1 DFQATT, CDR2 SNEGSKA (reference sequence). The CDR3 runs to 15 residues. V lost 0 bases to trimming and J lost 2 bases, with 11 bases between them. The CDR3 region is CSARDSGGGNQPQHF. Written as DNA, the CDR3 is TGCAGTGCTAGAGATTCCGGGGGCGGCAATCAGCCCCAGCATTTT.

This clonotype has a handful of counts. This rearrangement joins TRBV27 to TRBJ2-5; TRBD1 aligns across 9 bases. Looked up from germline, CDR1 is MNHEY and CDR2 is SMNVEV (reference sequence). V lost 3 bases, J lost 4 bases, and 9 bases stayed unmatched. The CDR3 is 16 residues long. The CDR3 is CASSFRQGGLGETQYF. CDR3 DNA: TGTGCCAGCAGTTTCCGACAGGGGGGGTTAGGAGAGACCCAGTACTTC.

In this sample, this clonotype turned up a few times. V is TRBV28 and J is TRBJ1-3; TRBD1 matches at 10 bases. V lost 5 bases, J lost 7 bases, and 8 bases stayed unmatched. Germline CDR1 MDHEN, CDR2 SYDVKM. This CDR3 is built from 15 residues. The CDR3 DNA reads TGTGCCAGCAGTCCCGCGGGACAGGGGACCAACACCATATATTTT. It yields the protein CASSPAGQGTNTIYF.

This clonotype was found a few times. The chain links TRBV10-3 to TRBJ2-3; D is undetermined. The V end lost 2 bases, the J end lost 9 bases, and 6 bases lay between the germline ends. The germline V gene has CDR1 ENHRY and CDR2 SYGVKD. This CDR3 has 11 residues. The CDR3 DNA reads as TGTGCCATCAGTGAGACCGGGACGCAGTATTTT. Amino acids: CAISETGTQYF.

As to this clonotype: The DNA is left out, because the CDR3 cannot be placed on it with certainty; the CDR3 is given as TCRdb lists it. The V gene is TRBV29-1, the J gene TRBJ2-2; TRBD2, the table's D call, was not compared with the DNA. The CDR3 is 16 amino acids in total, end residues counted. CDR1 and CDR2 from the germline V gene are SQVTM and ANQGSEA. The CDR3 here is CSVASSGGSTGELFFF.

This CDR3 reads CASSQEIADTQYF. The CDR3 coding sequence is TGTGCCAGCAGCCAGGAAATAGCAGATACGCAGTATTTT. This chain connects TRBV3-1 to TRBJ2-3; D gene ambiguous. Per germline, CDR1 LGHDT and CDR2 YNNKEL (reference sequence). V lost 3 bases and J 4 bases, leaving 8 bases between the germline ends. The CDR3 has 13 amino acids.